This T cell receptor (beta chain) was documented in a study of T-cell reconstitution after alpha-beta-depleted transplantation in children. Trimming removed 4 bases from V and 6 bases from J, with 14 bases in between. CDR1 is SGDLS, CDR2 YYNGEE, per germline. The CDR3 is 13 residues long. Unique molecular identifiers featured in how the TCRbeta library was prepared. TCRdb fed the PCR reads into MiXCR, producing one record per CDR3 protein. There are some 830,000 distinct CDR3 sequences in the sample; roughly 16% occur only once, and around 4.5% lies in the top ten. Study findings and constraints: Reportedly, only several hundred clones from non-depleted graft cells drove alpha-beta T-cell counts at about two months. Surviving recipient T cells and thymic progenitors accounted for the high day-60 TCRbeta diversity observed in some patients. Most T-cell counts and diversity one year after the transplant came from T cells that were newly produced.

With regard to this clonotype: No antigen is known for it.

Here the sequenced sample was PBMCs, mostly from graft donor cells, taken 360 days after TCRalphabeta/CD19-depleted stem cell transplant. The chain employs TRBV9 and TRBJ2-7, with D uncertain. This TCR was sampled from a male patient younger than 18 who had a stem cell transplant for acute lymphoblastic leukemia, so the T cells may come from the graft donor. Here the CDR3 reads CASSRTPSREQYF. The CDR3 DNA is TGTGCCAGCAGCCGAACCCCCTCGCGCGAGCAGTACTTC.